This section outlines one T cell receptor beta chain sequence together with its context. No antigen is known for it. The data were taken from a study of STAT5B mutations in CD4+ large granular lymphocyte leukemia. Overall study context: Among healthy donors, a particular HLA allele went with more CDR3 'QG' motifs. Study-wide points: Top patient clones used TRBV06 genes more often: 8/27 versus 2/35 in controls. Over 20% of private leukemic clonotypes occurred rarely in other patients' non-leukemic repertoires.

Trimming pared 5 bases from V and 5 bases from J, leaving 15 bases between. From germline, CDR1 is SGHVS and CDR2 FNYEAQ. This CDR3 has 15 amino acids. This was a survey-level run. Repertoires were generated with immunoSEQ multiplex PCR, while TCRdb's copy carries only in-frame clones and drops some. The table lists more than 30,000 clones, 79% of them singletons. The chain has TRBV7-6 and TRBJ2-2; possibly TRBD2 for D (6 bases). The sample comprised CD4+ T cells from blood buffy coats. This clonotype was obtained from a human donor in good health. The CDR3 DNA follows: TGTGCCAGCAGCCCTGGGACTGGTGGTACCGGGGAGCTGTTTTTT. Translation gives CASSPGTGGTGELFF.